The rows below give T cell receptor beta chains drawn from one sample of a study of immune evolution from preneoplasia to lung adenocarcinoma. Sequenced by immunoSEQ multiplex PCR; TCRdb stores in-frame clones only, minus some. The sample contains 2,500 to 3,500 clones, about nine tenths of which appear only once. The sample was FFPE invasive lung adenocarcinoma tissue. These receptors originate from a person aged 65 to 85 with invasive lung adenocarcinoma. CDR3s include the opening cysteine and the closing phenylalanine or tryptophan. The D gene is left open where the match is weak. Clone size, where shown, is once, few, many, or a class for clones that have expanded.

D gene	V gene	clone size	J gene	CDR3 protein	CDR3 DNA
.	TRBV6-5	.	TRBJ2-7	CASSYSRGYEQYF	TGTGCCAGCAGTTACTCAAGGGGCTACGAGCAGTACTTC
.	TRBV30	.	TRBJ2-7	CAWSPDNSYEQYF	TGTGCCTGGAGTCCAGATAATAGCTACGAGCAGTACTTC
TRBD1	TRBV9	.	TRBJ1-2	CASSKTTGSYGYTF	TGTGCCAGCAGCAAAACGACAGGGAGCTATGGCTACACCTTC
.	TRBV7-9	once	TRBJ1-4	CASSSGLYGTNEKLFF	TGTGCCAGCAGCTCGGGATTATATGGGACTAATGAAAAACTGTTTTTT
.	TRBV27	.	TRBJ1-2	CASSLLGTYGYTF	TGTGCCAGCAGTTTATTGGGGACCTATGGCTACACCTTC
.	TRBV15	.	TRBJ2-1	CATTAWGEANEQFF	TGTGCCACCACCGCGTGGGGGGAGGCCAATGAGCAGTTCTTC
.	TRBV6-5	.	TRBJ1-6	CASRMGPNNSPLHF	TGTGCCAGCAGAATGGGTCCAAATAATTCACCCCTCCACTTT
TRBD1	TRBV5-1	.	TRBJ2-1	CASSLLGQTYNEQFF	TGCGCCAGCAGCTTGTTGGGACAGACTTACAATGAGCAGTTCTTC
TRBD2	TRBV27	.	TRBJ2-2	CASSASRTSGNTGELFF	TGTGCCAGCAGTGCGTCTCGGACTAGCGGAAACACCGGGGAGCTGTTTTTT
.	TRBV7-6	once	TRBJ2-7	CASSLSGNSYEQYF	TGTGCCAGCAGCTTATCCGGCAACTCCTACGAGCAGTACTTC
.	TRBV9	.	TRBJ1-1	CASSPLGGGTEAFF	TGTGCCAGCAGCCCCCTGGGGGGAGGCACTGAAGCTTTCTTT
.	TRBV7-9	.	TRBJ2-5	CASSSMASWQETQYF	TGTGCCAGCAGCTCGATGGCGAGCTGGCAAGAGACCCAGTACTTC
.	TRBV5-4	.	TRBJ2-5	CASSRDSETQYF	TGTGCCAGCAGCCGGGACTCGGAGACCCAGTACTTC
.	TRBV11-1	.	TRBJ2-5	CASSSEGSQETQYF	TGTGCCAGCAGCTCCGAGGGATCCCAAGAGACCCAGTACTTC
.	TRBV6-6	.	TRBJ1-5	CAIRDYSNQPQHF	TGTGCCATCCGGGACTATAGCAATCAGCCCCAGCATTTT
.	TRBV9	.	TRBJ2-1	CASSVGHYNEQFF	TGTGCCAGCAGCGTAGGCCACTACAATGAGCAGTTCTTC
.	TRBV7-9	.	TRBJ2-3	CASSLMAGDTQYF	TGTGCCAGCAGCTTAATGGCCGGAGATACGCAGTATTTT
.	TRBV7-5	.	TRBJ2-7	CARSLGSGGSYEQYF	TGTGCCAGAAGCTTAGGTTCAGGGGGCAGTTACGAGCAGTACTTC